The rows below give T cell receptor beta chains drawn from one sample of a study of PD-1 blockade in classical Hodgkin lymphoma. The method was immunoSEQ multiplex PCR; TCRdb's version includes in-frame clones alone and lacks a portion of them. The sample gives around 24,000 clones, more than 65% of which show up once; approximately 23% is in the top ten. This material consisted of peripheral blood mononuclear cells (PBMCs), taken before the fourth cycle of nivolumab. These receptors all stem from a human donor with classical Hodgkin lymphoma. Each CDR3 is given with its conserved first and last residue. D genes are given only for firm matches. Some rows mark clone size as missing; the rest say once, few, many or name a class of expanded clone.

J gene | clone size | D gene | V gene | CDR3 length | CDR3 DNA | CDR3 protein
TRBJ2-1 | - | - | TRBV10-3 | 13 | TGTGCCATCAGTGACGCGGCCAACAATGAGCAGTTCTTC | CAISDAANNEQFF
TRBJ1-1 | few | - | TRBV28 | 18 | TGTGCCAGCAGTGCTAGGAGAAGGGTCGGCCTTATGAACACTGAAGCTTTCTTT | CASSARRRVGLMNTEAFF
TRBJ2-5 | - | TRBD1 | TRBV5-1 | 15 | TGCGCCAGCAGCTTGGGAGGACAGGGGGTAGAGACCCAGTACTTC | CASSLGGQGVETQYF
TRBJ2-3 | - | TRBD2 | TRBV6-1 | 17 | TGTGCCAGCAGTGAAGGTGGACTAGCGGGGCCCACAGATACGCAGTATTTT | CASSEGGLAGPTDTQYF
TRBJ2-7 | - | - | TRBV9 | 12 | TGTGCCAGCAGCGTAGCTAACCACGAGCAGTACTTC | CASSVANHEQYF
TRBJ2-6 | - | TRBD2 | TRBV5-4 | 17 | TGTGCCAGCAGCTTACGGACTAGCGGGACTGGGGCCAACGTCCTGACTTTC | CASSLRTSGTGANVLTF
TRBJ2-1 | - | - | TRBV5-6 | 12 | TGTGCCAGCAGCCAGACTAGGAATGAGCAGTTCTTC | CASSQTRNEQFF
TRBJ2-1 | - | TRBD2 | TRBV15 | 16 | TGTGCCACCAGCAGGGCGCGGGGGGGCGGTTACAATGAGCAGTTCTTC | CATSRARGGGYNEQFF
TRBJ2-7 | few | TRBD1 | TRBV7-2 | 14 | TGTGCCAGCAGCTTAGTCGGACAGGCTGCCGAGCAGTACTTC | CASSLVGQAAEQYF
TRBJ2-1 | - | TRBD2 | TRBV15 | 17 | TGTGCCACCAGCAGGGTAACCGGGACTAGCGGGAAATATGAGCAGTTCTTC | CATSRVTGTSGKYEQFF
TRBJ2-5 | once | - | TRBV27 | 14 | TGTGCCAGCAGAAAGAGGGGGGCCGGAGAGACCCAGTACTTC | CASRKRGAGETQYF
TRBJ2-1 | - | - | TRBV10-3 | 14 | TGTGCCATCAGCGTACAGGGTTATCCCAATGAGCAGTTCTTC | CAISVQGYPNEQFF
TRBJ2-7 | - | - | TRBV27 | 13 | TGTGCCAGCAGTCCGGGACCTTTCTACGAGCAGTACTTC | CASSPGPFYEQYF
TRBJ2-2 | - | TRBD2 | TRBV30 | 15 | TGTGCCTGGCATGGACTAGCGGGAGGCACCGGGGAGCTGTTTTTT | CAWHGLAGGTGELFF
TRBJ1-1 | - | - | TRBV5-1 | 13 | TGCGCCAGCAGCTTTTTTGAGAACACTGAAGCTTTCTTT | CASSFFENTEAFF
TRBJ2-1 | - | TRBD1 | TRBV19 | 15 | TGTGCCAGTAGGCCCGGGACAGGAGTCTACAATGAGCAGTTCTTC | CASRPGTGVYNEQFF
TRBJ1-1 | - | - | TRBV12-2 | 16 | TGTGCAAGTCGCTTAATAAAGTCAGGGGTGAACACTGAAGCTTTCTTT | CASRLIKSGVNTEAFF
TRBJ1-1 | - | TRBD1 | TRBV2 | 16 | TGTGCCAGCAGCCCTGACAGGGGGCTGTGGGGTACTGAAGCTTTCTTT | CASSPDRGLWGTEAFF
TRBJ2-1 | - | - | TRBV6-1 | 15 | TGTGCCAGCAGTGAAACTAAAGGGGGTAGGAATGAGCAGTTCTTC | CASSETKGGRNEQFF
TRBJ1-5 | - | TRBD1 | TRBV7-9 | 14 | TGTGCCAGCAAAGGACAGGGGGTAGACCAGCCCCAGCATTTT | CASKGQGVDQPQHF
TRBJ1-2 | - | TRBD1 | TRBV7-8 | 14 | TGTGCCAGCGCGGGACAGAAACCTTTCTATGGCTACACCTTC | CASAGQKPFYGYTF
TRBJ1-2 | - | - | TRBV9 | 17 | TGTGCCAGCAGCCGCCGGGGCAGGGGAGGGAAGGACTATGGCTACACCTTC | CASSRRGRGGKDYGYTF
TRBJ1-1 | once | - | TRBV28 | 14 | TGTGCCAGCACCTACTACGGGTCGAACACTGAAGCTTTCTTT | CASTYYGSNTEAFF
TRBJ1-3 | - | - | TRBV18 | 16 | TGTGCCAGCTCGCGACCCACAGGTGTGGATGGAAACACCATATATTTT | CASSRPTGVDGNTIYF
TRBJ2-7 | - | - | TRBV7-2 | 14 | TGTGCCAGCAGCTTAGAGGCCGGGAGCTACGAGCAGTACTTC | CASSLEAGSYEQYF
TRBJ1-1 | - | - | TRBV6-1 | 13 | TGTGCCAGCAGTGCCGGGGGTCATTCGGAAGCTTTCTTT | CASSAGGHSEAFF
TRBJ2-3 | - | TRBD2 | TRBV2 | 14 | TGTGCCAGCATCGGAAGCGGGGTCAAGGATACGCAGTATTTT | CASIGSGVKDTQYF
TRBJ1-1 | - | TRBD1 | TRBV10-3 | 15 | TGTGCCATCAGTGGGGAACCTTGGGGACAGGCTGAAGCTTTCTTT | CAISGEPWGQAEAFF
TRBJ2-3 | - | - | TRBV7-9 | 15 | TGTGCCAGCAGCTTAGGTGGAGCTAGCACAGATACGCAGTATTTT | CASSLGGASTDTQYF
TRBJ1-5 | - | - | TRBV5-8 | 16 | TGTGCCAGCAGCTTGCAACCGGGTCCCATAAATCAGCCCCAGCATTTT | CASSLQPGPINQPQHF
TRBJ2-1 | - | - | TRBV7-9 | 15 | TGTGCCAGCAGCTCTCCCCGAGGCTCCTACAATGAGCAGTTCTTC | CASSSPRGSYNEQFF
TRBJ2-4 | - | - | TRBV28 | 17 | TGTGCCAGCAGTTTACAGACAGGACGACTAGCCAAAAACATTCAGTACTTC | CASSLQTGRLAKNIQYF
TRBJ2-7 | - | - | TRBV6-5 | 13 | TGTGCCAGCAGTTCCCCGGGGTCCTACGAGCAGTACTTC | CASSSPGSYEQYF
TRBJ2-2 | many | - | TRBV21-1 | 22 | TGTGCCAGCAGCAAGGGACAGAAGAGAGACCATCATAGCGGGAGGAACACCGGGGAGCTGTTTTTT | CASSKGQKRDHHSGRNTGELFF
TRBJ2-1 | - | - | TRBV11-2 | 18 | TGTGCCAGCAGCTTCAATCACGACACCGGCATTTACGGCAATGAGCAGTTCTTC | CASSFNHDTGIYGNEQFF
TRBJ2-3 | - | - | TRBV13 | 18 | TGTGCCAGCAGCTTAGGCCCCCCGTCGGGGGGCTGGACAGATACGCAGTATTTT | CASSLGPPSGGWTDTQYF
TRBJ2-2 | few | - | TRBV7-8 | 12 | TGTGCCAGCAGCTTATTCCCCGGGGAGCTGTTTTTT | CASSLFPGELFF
TRBJ1-3 | - | - | TRBV19 | 17 | TGTGCCAGTAGTAGCCCCCGGCAGGGCTTCTCTGGAAACACCATATATTTT | CASSSPRQGFSGNTIYF
TRBJ2-7 | - | - | TRBV28 | 14 | TGTGCCAGCAAGGATACGGGACTCTCCTACGAGCAGTACTTC | CASKDTGLSYEQYF
TRBJ1-2 | - | - | TRBV18 | 15 | TGTGCCAGCTCACCACGCCCCAGGGAGGTCTATGGCTACACCTTC | CASSPRPREVYGYTF
TRBJ2-1 | - | TRBD1 | TRBV7-9 | 15 | TGTGCCAGCAGCCACACCGGGACAGGGGGCAATGAGCAGTTCTTC | CASSHTGTGGNEQFF
TRBJ2-7 | - | - | TRBV6-1 | 11 | TGTGCCAGCAGTGAGGGATACGAGCAGTACTTC | CASSEGYEQYF
TRBJ1-1 | - | - | TRBV19 | 14 | TGTGCCAGTACCTCGGACAGCCAGGGCCTGGAAGCTTTCTTT | CASTSDSQGLEAFF
TRBJ2-7 | - | TRBD2 | TRBV29-1 | 16 | TGCAGCGTTGAAGCACCAGCAGGGATGGGAGGGTACGAGCAGTACTTC | CSVEAPAGMGGYEQYF
TRBJ2-1 | once | - | TRBV27 | 13 | TGTGCCAGCAGCGCATGGGGGAACAATGAGCAGTTCTTC | CASSAWGNNEQFF
TRBJ1-5 | few | TRBD1 | TRBV19 | 16 | TGTGCCAGTAGTTATGGGACAGTCCTTAGCAATCAGCCCCAGCATTTT | CASSYGTVLSNQPQHF
TRBJ2-7 | - | - | TRBV5-4 | 15 | TGTGCCAGCAGCTCAGGACAGCTCAAGGGTTCCGAGCAGTACTTC | CASSSGQLKGSEQYF
TRBJ1-1 | few | - | TRBV14 | 17 | TGTGCCAGCAGCCACCGTGACCTCCGGGACCCGAACACTGAAGCTTTCTTT | CASSHRDLRDPNTEAFF
TRBJ2-7 | - | TRBD2 | TRBV6-5 | 14 | TGTGCCAGCACCCCACTAGCGGGGGAGCGTGAGCAGTACTTC | CASTPLAGEREQYF
TRBJ1-1 | - | - | TRBV27 | 14 | TGTGCCAGCAGTATAAAGGGCTGGGGCACTGAAGCTTTCTTT | CASSIKGWGTEAFF
TRBJ1-1 | - | - | TRBV5-1 | 13 | TGCGCCAGCAGCTTGCCCGAAGGGACTGAAGCTTTCTTT | CASSLPEGTEAFF
TRBJ1-6 | - | - | TRBV6-1 | 14 | TGTGCCAGCAGACCTGACGGCCAGGGTTCACCCCTCCACTTT | CASRPDGQGSPLHF
TRBJ2-5 | - | TRBD1 | TRBV15 | 15 | TGTGCCACCAGCAGAGCGGTACAGGGGGTGGAGACCCAGTACTTC | CATSRAVQGVETQYF